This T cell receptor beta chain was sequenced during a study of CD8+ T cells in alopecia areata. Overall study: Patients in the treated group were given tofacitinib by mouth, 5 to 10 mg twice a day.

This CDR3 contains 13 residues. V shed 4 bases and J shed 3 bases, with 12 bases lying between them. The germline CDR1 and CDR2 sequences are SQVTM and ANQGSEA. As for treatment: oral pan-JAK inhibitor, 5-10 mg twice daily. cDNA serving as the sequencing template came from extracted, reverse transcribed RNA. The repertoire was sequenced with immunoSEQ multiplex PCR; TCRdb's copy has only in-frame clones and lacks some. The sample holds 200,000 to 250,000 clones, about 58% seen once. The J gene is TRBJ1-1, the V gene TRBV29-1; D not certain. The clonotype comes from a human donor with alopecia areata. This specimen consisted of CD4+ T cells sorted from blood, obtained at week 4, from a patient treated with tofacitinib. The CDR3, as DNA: TGCAGCGTTGGCCCACTTTGGGACACTGAAGCTTTCTTT. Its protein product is CSVGPLWDTEAFF.